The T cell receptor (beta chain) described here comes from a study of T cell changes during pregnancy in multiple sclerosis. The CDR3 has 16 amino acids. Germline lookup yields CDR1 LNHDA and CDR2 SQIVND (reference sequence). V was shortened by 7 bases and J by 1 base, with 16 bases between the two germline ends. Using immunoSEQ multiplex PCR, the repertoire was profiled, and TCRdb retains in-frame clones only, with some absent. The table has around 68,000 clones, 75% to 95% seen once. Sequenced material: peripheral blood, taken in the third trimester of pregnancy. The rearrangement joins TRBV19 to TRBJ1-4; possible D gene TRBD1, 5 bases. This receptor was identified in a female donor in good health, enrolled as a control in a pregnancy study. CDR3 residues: CASNGGQGGTNEKLFF. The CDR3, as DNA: TGTGCCAGTAATGGGGGTCAGGGAGGAACTAATGAAAAACTGTTTTTT.